The 7 T cell receptor beta chains listed next were all sequenced from one sample in a study of T cell repertoires in cytomegalovirus infection. TCRdb analysed the reads with MiXCR anew, one entry per CDR3 protein. The sample carries roughly 180,000 distinct CDR3 sequences, about 18% recorded once. The sequenced sample was CD8+ T cells from PBMCs. The receptors stem from a human donor in good health (CMV status not recorded). Some clones in this sample may be carry-over from other donors' samples.

V gene TRBV7-6 combines with J gene TRBJ1-1; 8 bases map to TRBD1. Trimming at V came to 4 bases and at J to 1 base, leaving 2 bases not matched to a gene. The CDR3 totals 14 residues. Germline V CDR1 and CDR2: SGHVS, FNYEAQ. Written as DNA, the CDR3 is TGTGCCAGCAGCTATGGACAGGGGAACACTGAAGCTTTCTTT. It is translated as CASSYGQGNTEAFF.

This clonotype appeared a few times. CDR3 sequence reads: CASSRAGQHNYGYTF. CDR3 coding DNA: TGTGCCAGCAGCCGCGCGGGACAGCACAACTATGGCTACACCTTC. V gene TRBV7-9 combines with J gene TRBJ1-2, with 7 bases lining up with TRBD1. The CDR3 has 15 residues. The V gene's germline CDR1 is SEHNR and CDR2 FQNEAQ (reference sequence). After removal of 5 bases from V and 2 bases from J, the junction contained 8 bases not matched to a gene.

The table lists this clonotype with many counts. The chain has TRBV7-2 and TRBJ1-4; D is unresolved. Trimming took off 2 bases at V and 0 bases at J, with 10 bases between the two ends. CDR3 length: 16 amino acids. CDR1 is SGHTA, CDR2 FQGNSA, per germline. The DNA for the CDR3 is TGTGCCAGCAGCTTAAATTCCGGAGCAACTAATGAAAAACTGTTTTTT. Its protein product is CASSLNSGATNEKLFF.

The chain uses TRBV7-9 and TRBJ1-1; D call uncertain. The CDR3 covers 12 residues. Germline V gene data show CDR1 as SEHNR and CDR2 as FQNEAQ (reference sequence). V shed 5 bases and J shed 5 bases, with 9 bases lying between them. CDR3 in amino acids: CASSDMGTEAFF. The CDR3 region has the DNA TGTGCCAGCAGCGACATGGGAACTGAAGCTTTCTTT.

The chain employs TRBV12-3 or TRBV12-4 and TRBJ1-1; a weak D match, TRBD1 (5 bases). V lost 5 bases to trimming and J lost 1 base, with 14 bases between them. CDR3 length equals 15 residues. The CDR3 loop reads CASSPQGWGNTEAFF. In DNA form, the CDR3 reads TGTGCCAGCAGTCCCCAGGGTTGGGGGAACACTGAAGCTTTCTTT.

This clonotype came up a few times. V is TRBV4-3 and J is TRBJ2-2, with D hard to call. Germline loops: CDR1 LGHNA, CDR2 YSLEER. The CDR3 covers 15 residues. V dropped 0 bases and J dropped 5 bases, with 10 bases sitting between them. The CDR3 region is CASSQDWQRTGELFF. The CDR3 DNA reads as TGCGCCAGCAGCCAAGATTGGCAGAGAACCGGGGAGCTGTTTTTT.

This clonotype has only a few counts. The V gene is TRBV7-9, the J gene TRBJ2-3; TRBD2 matches at 9 bases. Germline lookup yields CDR1 SEHNR and CDR2 FQNEAQ (reference sequence). V dropped 6 bases and J dropped 1; count of bases not matched to a gene: 5. The CDR3 is 15 residues long. Here the CDR3 DNA reads TGTGCCAGCAGAAAGTCTAGCGGGGGCACAGATACGCAGTATTTT. This translates into CASRKSSGGTDTQYF.